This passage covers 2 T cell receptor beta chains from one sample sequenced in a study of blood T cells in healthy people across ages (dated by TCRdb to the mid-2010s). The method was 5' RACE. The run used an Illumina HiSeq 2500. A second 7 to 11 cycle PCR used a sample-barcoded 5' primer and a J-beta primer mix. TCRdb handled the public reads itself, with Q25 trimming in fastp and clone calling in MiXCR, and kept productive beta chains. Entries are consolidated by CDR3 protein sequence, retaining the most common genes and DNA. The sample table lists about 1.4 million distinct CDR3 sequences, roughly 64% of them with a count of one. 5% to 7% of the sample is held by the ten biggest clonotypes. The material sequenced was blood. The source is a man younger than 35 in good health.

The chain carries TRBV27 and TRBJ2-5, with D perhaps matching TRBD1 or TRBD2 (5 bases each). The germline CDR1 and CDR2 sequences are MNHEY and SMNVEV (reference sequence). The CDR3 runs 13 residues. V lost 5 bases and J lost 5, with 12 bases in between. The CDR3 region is CASSPRWGETQYF. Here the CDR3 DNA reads TGTGCCAGCAGTCCCCGGTGGGGGGAGACCCAGTACTTC.

CDR3: CASSEPGQAYEQYF. CDR3 in DNA: TGTGCCAGCAGCGAACCGGGACAGGCCTACGAGCAGTACTTC. The chain joins TRBV7-2 to TRBJ2-4; 8 bases are a match to TRBD1. Judging by the DNA end, TRBJ2-7 fits better; the J call may be wrong. Germline values: CDR1 SGHTA, CDR2 FQGNSA. The CDR3 loop spans 14 amino acids.